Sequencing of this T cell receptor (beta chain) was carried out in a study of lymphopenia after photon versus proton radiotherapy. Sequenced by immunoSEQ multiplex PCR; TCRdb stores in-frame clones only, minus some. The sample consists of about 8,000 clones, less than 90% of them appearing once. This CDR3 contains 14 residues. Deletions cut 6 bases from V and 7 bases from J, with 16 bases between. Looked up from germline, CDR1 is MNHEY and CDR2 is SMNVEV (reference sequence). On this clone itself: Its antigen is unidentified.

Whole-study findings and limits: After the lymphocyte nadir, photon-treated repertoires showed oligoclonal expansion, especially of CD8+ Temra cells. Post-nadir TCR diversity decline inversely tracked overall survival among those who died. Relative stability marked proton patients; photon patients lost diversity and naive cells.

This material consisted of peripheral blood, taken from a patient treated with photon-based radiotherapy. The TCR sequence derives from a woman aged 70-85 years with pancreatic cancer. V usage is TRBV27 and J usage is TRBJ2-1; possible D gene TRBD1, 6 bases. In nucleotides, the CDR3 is TGTGCCAGCAGACGAAGGACAGCGTTTAATGAGCAGTTCTTC. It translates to CASRRRTAFNEQFF.